Shown below are 23 T cell receptor beta chains from a single sample sequenced in a study of blood T cell repertoires in COVID-19. Data came from immunoSEQ multiplex PCR; TCRdb stores just in-frame clones and leaves some out. The table shows around 79,000 clones, with around 90% occurring only once. Sequencing input: peripheral blood. The receptors derive from a human donor in a cohort sampled during active COVID-19.

The V and J genes are TRBV30 and TRBJ1-4, with D perhaps TRBD1 (6 bases). V was cut by 2 bases and J by 6 bases, with 25 bases left in between. This CDR3 comprises 18 residues. Germline V CDR1 and CDR2: GTSNPN, SVGIG (reference sequence). This chain's CDR3 is CAWSTFQGQRGSDEKLFF. DNA of the CDR3: TGTGCCTGGAGTACGTTCCAGGGCCAAAGGGGGTCAGATGAAAAACTGTTTTTT.

This chain joins TRBV27 and TRBJ1-2; 10 bases are a match to TRBD1. Germline V gene lookup returns CDR1 MNHEY and CDR2 SMNVEV (reference sequence). V lost 0 bases to trimming and J lost 5 bases; unmatched junction nucleotides: 0. The CDR3 is 14 residues long. The CDR3 nucleotides read TGTGCCAGCAGTTTATCGGGACAGGGGTATGGCTACACCTTC. This encodes CASSLSGQGYGYTF.

This clone has just one count. This chain links TRBV18 with TRBJ1-5, with TRBD1 matching 7 bases. The germline V gene has CDR1 KGHSH and CDR2 LQKENI. CDR3 size: 15 residues. V dropped 2 bases and J dropped 3; count of bases not matched to a gene: 4. The CDR3 is CASSPDRVNNQPQHF. Here the CDR3 DNA reads TGTGCCAGCTCACCAGACAGGGTTAACAATCAGCCCCAGCATTTT.

This chain connects TRBV7-8 to TRBJ1-5, with D perhaps matching TRBD1 (5 bases). CDR1 is SGHVS, CDR2 FQNEAQ, per germline. CDR3 length equals 14 residues. The germline V and J ends were trimmed by 2 bases and 4 bases, with 9 bases remaining between them. CDR3 sequence: CASSLFQGNQPQHF. The CDR3 DNA is TGTGCCAGCAGCTTATTCCAGGGTAATCAGCCCCAGCATTTT.

The genes are TRBV3-1 (or the pseudogene TRBV3-2) and TRBJ1-3; D uncertain. This CDR3 region has 16 residues. Germline V lookup: CDR1 LGHDT, CDR2 YNNKEL (reference sequence). V was cut by 1 base and J by 2 bases, with 12 bases left in between. The CDR3 DNA reads as TGTGCCAGCAGCCAAGCTTCAAACGGGGCTGGAAACACCATATATTTT. Translation: CASSQASNGAGNTIYF.

V gene TRBV5-4 combines with J gene TRBJ1-1, with D perhaps TRBD1 (6 bases). CDR3 length: 16 amino acids. The ends were cut back, 1 base at V and 0 bases at J, with 13 bases in the middle. CDR1 is SGHNT, CDR2 YYREEE, per germline (reference sequence). The CDR3 protein is CASSLPGGQLNTEAFF. CDR3 in DNA: TGTGCCAGCAGCTTGCCCGGCGGACAGCTGAACACTGAAGCTTTCTTT. The whole variable domain, remainder taken from reference TRBV5-4 and TRBJ1-1, is ETGVTQSPTHLIKTRGQQVTLRCSSQSGHNTVSWYQQALGQGPQFIFQYYREEENGRGNFPPRFSGLQFPNYSSELNVNALELDDSALYLCASSLPGGQLNTEAFFGQGTRLTVV.

V usage is TRBV19 and J usage is TRBJ2-3, with D possibly TRBD1 on 6 matching bases. Germline V CDR1 and CDR2: LNHDA, SQIVND (reference sequence). This CDR3 comprises 14 residues. V was cut by 5 bases and J by 6 bases, with 15 bases left in between. CDR3 DNA: TGTGCCAGTAGTGTGGGACAATTCTCGGATACGCAGTATTTT. Residues: CASSVGQFSDTQYF.

The V call is TRBV19, the J call TRBJ1-5; D unresolved. The CDR3 runs 17 residues. V lost 5 bases to trimming and J lost 3 bases, with 20 bases between them. CDR1 LNHDA and CDR2 SQIVND come from the germline V gene (reference sequence). DNA of the CDR3: TGTGCCAGTAGTTTTATGGTTTGGGCAGAACTCAATCAGCCCCAGCATTTT. This codes for CASSFMVWAELNQPQHF. The full variable domain, its missing parts supplied by reference TRBV19 and TRBJ1-5, is DGGITQSPKYLFRKEGQNVTLSCEQNLNHDAMYWYRQDPGQGLRLIYYSQIVNDFQKGDIAEGYSVSREKKESFPLTVTSAQKNPTAFYLCASSFMVWAELNQPQHFGDGTRLSIL.

The rearrangement joins TRBV4-2 to TRBJ1-4; a possible D gene is TRBD1 (6 bases). Germline V gene sequence: CDR1 LGHNA, CDR2 YNFKEQ. This CDR3 comprises 15 residues. Between the trimmed V and J ends, which lost 7 bases and 0 bases, there was a span of 12 bases. CDR3 sequence: CASTTRQATNEKLFF. The CDR3 DNA follows: TGTGCCAGCACTACACGACAGGCAACTAATGAAAAACTGTTTTTT.

The chain combines TRBV29-1 with TRBJ1-2; D gene ambiguous. The CDR3 extends over 14 amino acids. The V and J ends lost 4 bases and 7 bases respectively, with 19 bases between them. Germline lookup yields CDR1 SQVTM and CDR2 ANQGSEA. The CDR3 DNA reads as TGCAGCGTTGCCGTCTTAAGCACGCCCTCTGGCTACACCTTC. It yields the protein CSVAVLSTPSGYTF.

V and J are TRBV5-1 and TRBJ2-3; the match to TRBD2 covers 13 bases. Germline CDR1 and CDR2: SGHRS and YFSETQ. The CDR3 has 16 residues. V was pared by 5 bases and J by 5 bases, with 8 bases of the junction left unmatched. CDR3 sequence (DNA): TGCGCCAGCAGACAAGGACTAGCGGGAGTCAAAGATACGCAGTATTTT. This encodes CASRQGLAGVKDTQYF. The complete variable domain, with remaining parts taken from reference TRBV5-1 and TRBJ2-3, reads KAGVTQTPRYLIKTRGQQVTLSCSPISGHRSVSWYQQTPGQGLQFLFEYFSETQRNKGNFPGRFSGRQFSNSRSEMNVSTLELGDSALYLCASRQGLAGVKDTQYFGPGTRLTVL.

J is TRBJ2-1 and V is TRBV12-3 or TRBV12-4; D gene ambiguous. With 9 bases removed from V and 4 bases from J, the gap between germline ends came to 10 bases. This CDR3 has 12 residues. The CDR3 DNA is TGTGCCAGTACCCTAGTGTACAATGAGCAGTTCTTC. Protein sequence: CASTLVYNEQFF.

The chain links TRBV6-4 to TRBJ2-1; the match to TRBD2 covers 13 bases. Germline lookup yields CDR1 MRHNA and CDR2 SNTAGT. The CDR3 extends over 17 amino acids. V lost 5 bases to trimming and J lost 4 bases; unmatched junction nucleotides: 8. CDR3 in amino acids: CASSLGLAGAAYNEQFF. The DNA of the CDR3 is TGTGCCAGCAGTCTTGGACTAGCGGGAGCGGCGTACAATGAGCAGTTCTTC.

This clone has only a few counts. The chain joins TRBV28 to TRBJ2-3; tentative D call: TRBD2 (5 bases). Germline V gene lookup returns CDR1 MDHEN and CDR2 SYDVKM. CDR3 length equals 18 residues. V was trimmed by 2 bases and J by 1 base, leaving 19 bases between them. The CDR3 region has the DNA TGTGCCAGCAGTTTAAGGGTGATAGCGCCTTTTCGCACAGATACGCAGTATTTT. Its translation: CASSLRVIAPFRTDTQYF.

This rearrangement joins TRBV14 to TRBJ1-1, with D hard to call. V was cut by 2 bases and J by 0 bases, with 4 bases left in between. The CDR3 totals 13 residues. Germline V CDR1 and CDR2: SGHDN, FVKESK. As DNA, the CDR3 is TGTGCCAGCAGCCAACAGGTGAACACTGAAGCTTTCTTT. Translation: CASSQQVNTEAFF. Full variable domain (rest looked up from reference TRBV14 and TRBJ1-1): EAGVTQFPSHSVIEKGQTVTLRCDPISGHDNLYWYRRVMGKEIKFLLHFVKESKQDESGMPNNRFLAERTGGTYSTLKVQPAELEDSGVYFCASSQQVNTEAFFGQGTRLTVV.

The gene calls are TRBV5-8 and TRBJ2-3, with 12 positions matching TRBD1. There are 15 residues in the CDR3. The V gene end was trimmed by 2 bases and the J gene end by 10 bases; junction bases not matched to a gene: 8. Germline loops: CDR1 SGHTS, CDR2 YDEGEE. The CDR3 spells CASSFRDRGLRAQYF. CDR3 sequence (DNA): TGTGCCAGCAGCTTCCGGGACAGGGGGCTCAGAGCGCAGTATTTT.

V gene TRBV7-9 combines with J gene TRBJ2-3, with 8 bases identical to TRBD2. The CDR3 has 16 amino acids. Per the germline V gene, CDR1 is SEHNR and CDR2 is FQNEAQ (reference sequence). V was pared by 1 base and J by 2 bases, with 5 bases of the junction left unmatched. The CDR3 bases are TGTGCCAGCAGCTTAGTATTAGCGGGGACCACAGATACGCAGTATTTT. Amino acid sequence: CASSLVLAGTTDTQYF.

V and J are TRBV30 and TRBJ2-3; D may be TRBD1 (6 bases). Looked up from germline, CDR1 is GTSNPN and CDR2 is SVGIG (reference sequence). Between the trimmed V and J ends, which lost 8 bases and 2 bases, there was a span of 23 bases. The CDR3 runs 16 residues. CDR3 nucleotide sequence: TGTGCCCTGGAGCGAAAGGACAGATTTGACACAGATACGCAGTATTTT. It translates to CALERKDRFDTDTQYF.

This clone occurred a few times. This chain uses TRBV7-9 with TRBJ2-2; D not certain. Germline CDR1 is SEHNR and CDR2 is FQNEAQ (reference sequence). The CDR3 consists of 13 residues. Trimming pared 5 bases from V and 1 base from J, leaving 5 bases between. CDR3 sequence: CASSRRNTGELFF. The DNA for the CDR3 is TGTGCCAGCAGCCGCAGGAACACCGGGGAGCTGTTTTTT. The full variable domain, rest sourced from reference TRBV7-9 and TRBJ2-2, is DTGVSQNPRHKITKRGQNVTFRCDPISEHNRLYWYRQTLGQGPEFLTYFQNEAQLEKSRLLSDRFSAERPKGSFSTLEIQRTEQGDSAMYLCASSRRNTGELFFGEGSRLTVL.

CDR3 sequence: CASVLVSDEQFF. The CDR3, as DNA: TGTGCTAGTGTACTGGTTTCGGATGAGCAGTTCTTC. The gene calls are TRBV12-5 and TRBJ2-1, with D hard to call. The CDR3 loop spans 12 amino acids. V lost 7 bases and J lost 8, with 12 bases in between. Germline V CDR1 and CDR2: LGHNT, FRNRAP.

The CDR3 reads CASSLRGGFMNTEAFF. DNA for the CDR3: TGTGCCAGCAGCCTGAGGGGGGGCTTTATGAACACTGAAGCTTTCTTT. The rearrangement joins TRBV27 to TRBJ1-1; D might be TRBD1 (6 bases). Germline-derived CDR1 and CDR2 are MNHEY and SMNVEV (reference sequence). V lost 6 bases and J lost 0, with 17 bases in between. The CDR3 runs 16 residues.

V is TRBV2 and J is TRBJ1-5, with 9 positions matching TRBD1. Germline assignment: CDR1 SNHLY and CDR2 FYNNEI. Unmatched junction bases numbered 5, after V lost 5 bases and J lost 3 bases. The CDR3 has 15 amino acids. The CDR3 DNA reads as TGTGCCAGCAGTCCGGGACAGGGAAACAATCAGCCCCAGCATTTT. The encoded protein is CASSPGQGNNQPQHF.

The chain carries TRBV3-1 (or the pseudogene TRBV3-2) and TRBJ2-1; D gene ambiguous. The V and J ends lost 2 bases and 7 bases respectively, with 9 bases between them. There are 13 residues in the CDR3. The germline V gene encodes CDR1 LGHDT and CDR2 YNNKEL (reference sequence). CDR3 DNA sequence: TGTGCCAGCAGCCAAAGAGGTGGTAATGAGCAGTTCTTC. Amino acids: CASSQRGGNEQFF.